This TCR beta chain was sequenced in a study of T cell responses to AZD1222 COVID-19 vaccine. Notes on the study in general: Spike-spanning, vaccine-associated CD4 TCRs were dominant at 160-218 and 743-854.

This clone was seen only a few times. Its antigen is undetermined. Germline trimming cut 5 bases from V and 0 bases from J; bases unmatched to any gene: 6. CDR3 length: 16 residues. Germline CDR1 reads LGHDT; CDR2 reads YNNKEL (reference sequence). TCRdb keeps only in-frame clones here, not all; method: immunoSEQ multiplex PCR. The sample holds approximately 80,000 clones; approximately 85% are singletons and the top ten take more than 3%. The sequence derives from an adult who received the AZD1222 COVID-19 vaccine. The chain employs TRBV3-1 (or the pseudogene TRBV3-2) and TRBJ2-2; 7 bases are shared with TRBD1. The source material was peripheral blood, sampled 28 days after the second AZD1222 dose. The DNA for the CDR3 is TGTGCCAGCAGCTCTTTTCAGGGGGCGAACACCGGGGAGCTGTTTTTT. Its protein is CASSSFQGANTGELFF.